This T cell receptor (beta chain) was recovered during a study of vaccination effects on CD4 cells after COVID-19. Study overall: Samples collected post-vaccine were obtained a median of 72 days after the second dose.

Using viral peptide pools, the ViraFEST assay grew out antigen-specific CD4+ T cells prior to sequencing. With approximately ten days of culture completed, CD4+ T cells were isolated. Either the BNT162b2 or mRNA-1273 vaccine was given to participants in two doses. No vaccinee had earlier SARS-CoV-2 infection, and nucleocapsid antibodies were negative. A density of roughly 2 million PBMC per well was used; these cells were cultured with 10 IU/ml IL-2 and roughly 10 ug/ml peptides. This CDR3 region has 13 residues. The V gene's germline CDR1 is PRHDT and CDR2 FYEKMQ (reference sequence). V was cut by 6 bases and J by 4 bases, with 10 bases left in between. A word on this clone: What it recognizes is unknown.

Assay used: immunoSEQ multiplex PCR; TCRdb lists only in-frame clones, some missing. The table lists some 30,000 clones, roughly 76% of them singletons. General observations from the study: Cross-reactivity with common cold coronaviruses was shown by only 1 of 255 vaccine-induced clones in healthy vaccinees.

The sequencing used CD4+ T cells from PBMCs cultured with SARS-CoV-2 spike peptides, collected after COVID-19 vaccination. The receptor's source is a human donor who received a COVID-19 vaccine. Some clones in this sample may be carry-over from other donors' samples. V usage is TRBV13 and J usage is TRBJ1-3; D unclear. In DNA form, the CDR3 reads TGTGCCAGCAGACCGGGATCCGGAAACACCATATATTTT. Amino acids: CASRPGSGNTIYF.